The 2 T cell receptor beta chains below were found in one sample sequenced in a study of breast tumors, draining lymph nodes, adjacent tissues. Axillary draining lymph nodes of breast cancer patients supplied the node samples. TCRdb processed the multiplex PCR reads anew with MiXCR; each CDR3 protein has one entry. The sample comprises about 150,000 distinct CDR3 sequences, about 33% of which are singletons, and roughly 2.2% rests with the top ten. Specimen: axillary lymph node tissue. The receptors originated from a female donor with breast cancer. Some clones in this sample may be carry-over from other donors' samples.

The J gene is TRBJ2-3, the V gene TRBV7-2; TRBD2 agrees at 11 bases. Germline CDR1 and CDR2: SGHTA and FQGNSA. This CDR3 spans 18 amino acids. V lost 5 bases to trimming and J lost 7 bases; unmatched junction nucleotides: 17. The CDR3 nucleotides are TGTGCCAGCAGCCCGCATAGCGGGGGGGCTCTCTCTGCACATACGCAGTATTTT. Amino acids: CASSPHSGGALSAHTQYF.

This clonotype appeared once. Its ends do not fully match the called genes, so a read error is possible. The chain employs TRBV6-1 and TRBJ1-2, with 10 bases matching TRBD1. The CDR3 has 14 residues. Per the germline V gene, CDR1 is MNHNS and CDR2 is SASEGT. CDR3 amino acids: CASAPDRGNCGYTF. The CDR3 bases are TGTGCCAGCGCCCCGGACAGGGGGAACTGTGGCTATACCTTC.